The clone carrying this T cell receptor (beta chain) was detected once. The data originate from a study of blood T cell repertoires in COVID-19. Some clones are missing from TCRdb's copy, which holds only in-frame ones; the method was immunoSEQ multiplex PCR. The sample has around 300,000 clones; around four fifths are singletons. Material for sequencing was peripheral blood. This clonotype was obtained from a woman between 45 and 65 years old with active or convalescent COVID-19.

The DNA for the CDR3 is TGCGCCAGCAGTATAGAGGGGGCAGGTAATTCACCCCTCCACTTT. It yields the protein CASSIEGAGNSPLHF. The chain couples TRBV5-1 to TRBJ1-6, with 7 positions matching TRBD1. The CDR3 extends over 15 amino acids. With 5 bases clipped from V and 6 bases from J, the junction kept 8 bases outside the gene matches. Germline loops: CDR1 SGHRS, CDR2 YFSETQ.